The 9 T cell receptor beta chains below all came from one sample that was sequenced in a study of T cell responses to AZD1222 COVID-19 vaccine. Libraries were prepared by immunoSEQ multiplex PCR; TCRdb keeps only in-frame clonotypes and omits some of them. The data contain 110,000 to 150,000 clones, around 89% of them singletons. The sample was peripheral blood, taken on day 0 of AZD1222 vaccination. Receptors originate from an adult in good health.

The V call is TRBV7-2, the J call TRBJ2-1; D remains ambiguous. The V gene's germline CDR1 is SGHTA and CDR2 FQGNSA. V was pared by 3 bases and J by 3 bases, with 6 bases between. The CDR3 extends over 13 amino acids. CDR3 sequence (DNA): TGTGCCAGCAGCTTTTACAACTACAATGAGCAGTTCTTC. This encodes CASSFYNYNEQFF.

V gene TRBV7-8 combines with J gene TRBJ2-1, with 14 nucleotides matching TRBD2. The CDR3 is made up of 16 amino acids. The V segment lost 5 bases and the J segment 7 bases; nucleotides outside the gene matches: 7. Germline CDR1 SGHVS, CDR2 FQNEAQ. The CDR3 bases are TGTGCCAGCAGCCTACCGGGACTAGCGGGAGAGAATGAGCAGTTCTTC. This encodes CASSLPGLAGENEQFF. Supplemented by reference TRBV7-8 and TRBJ2-1, the full variable domain reads GAGVSQSPRYKVAKRGQDVALRCDPISGHVSLFWYQQALGQGPEFLTYFQNEAQLDKSGLPSDRFFAERPEGSVSTLKIQRTQQEDSAVYLCASSLPGLAGENEQFFGPGTRLTVL.

The CDR3 reads CASSPGIGHLSYEQYF. For the CDR3, the DNA is TGTGCCAGCAGCCCCGGGATCGGGCATCTTTCCTACGAGCAGTACTTC. The rearrangement joins TRBV7-9 to TRBJ2-7, with D possibly being TRBD2 (5 bases). The CDR3 runs to 16 residues. CDR1 is SEHNR, CDR2 FQNEAQ, per germline (reference sequence). Between the trimmed V and J ends, which lost 5 bases and 1 base, there was a span of 18 bases.

The chain uses TRBV30 and TRBJ2-3; 12 nucleotides match TRBD2. V lost 2 bases and J lost 7; bases outside the gene matches: 10. Germline V lookup: CDR1 GTSNPN, CDR2 SVGIG (reference sequence). There are 16 residues in the CDR3. The CDR3 sequence: CAWSPTSGGWAHTQYF. The CDR3 bases are TGTGCCTGGAGTCCTACTAGCGGGGGGTGGGCGCATACGCAGTATTTT.

The rearrangement links TRBV7-8 to TRBJ2-5, with D possibly TRBD1 on 6 matching bases. CDR1 and CDR2 (germline): SGHVS, FQNEAQ. The CDR3 has 14 amino acids. V lost 6 bases to trimming and J lost 1 base, with 12 bases between them. The CDR3 is CASSPGTFQETQYF. The CDR3 DNA sequence: TGTGCCAGCAGTCCCGGGACATTCCAAGAGACCCAGTACTTC.

This clone has just one count. Other DNA sequences within the sample encode an identical CDR3. The chain combines TRBV3-1 (or the pseudogene TRBV3-2) with TRBJ1-5; D gene ambiguous. V was shortened by 1 base and J by 2 bases, with 3 bases between the two germline ends. Germline assignment: CDR1 LGHDT and CDR2 YNNKEL (reference sequence). This CDR3 is built from 13 residues. DNA of the CDR3: TGTGCCAGCAGCCAAGGCGGCAATCAGCCCCAGCATTTT. It encodes CASSQGGNQPQHF.

The chain has TRBV2 and TRBJ1-2; 8 nucleotides agree with TRBD1. Unmatched junction bases numbered 4, after V lost 3 bases and J lost 4 bases. The CDR3 length is 14 residues. Germline V lookup: CDR1 SNHLY, CDR2 FYNNEI. The CDR3 nucleotides are TGTGCCAGCAGTGAGGAAACAGGGGGCTATGGCTACACCTTC. This gives the protein CASSEETGGYGYTF.

The genes are TRBV3-1 (or the pseudogene TRBV3-2) and TRBJ2-3, with D uncertain. The CDR3 sequence is 15 residues long. The germline gives CDR1 LGHDT, CDR2 YNNKEL (reference sequence). The germline V and J ends were trimmed by 4 bases and 4 bases, with 15 bases remaining between them. The CDR3 DNA follows: TGTGCCAGCAGCCTGACCCGCACGGACGCAGATACGCAGTATTTT. The encoded protein is CASSLTRTDADTQYF.

The chain recombines TRBV4-1 with TRBJ2-1; D call uncertain. Germline V gene data show CDR1 as MGHRA and CDR2 as YSYEKL. V lost 1 base and J lost 9, with 4 bases in between. The CDR3 loop spans 11 amino acids. The CDR3 protein is CASSQVSEQFF. The CDR3 bases are TGCGCCAGCAGCCAAGTATCTGAGCAGTTCTTC.